This TCR beta chain emerged from a study of T-cell reconstitution after alpha-beta-depleted transplantation in children. General study points: Counts and diversity of T cells one year after transplant came mostly from newly produced T cells.

The CDR3 runs to 15 residues. V gave up 6 bases and J gave up 4 bases, with 19 bases separating them. This clonotype came up many times. Antigen unknown. Unique molecular identifiers were used in preparing the TCRbeta library. MiXCR was run by TCRdb on the PCR reads, yielding one entry per CDR3 protein. The sample includes 200,000 to 250,000 distinct CDR3 sequences, around 7.5% seen only once; the top ten take roughly 5.8%. The sequenced sample was PBMCs, mostly from graft donor cells, obtained 180 days after TCRalphabeta/CD19-depleted stem cell transplant. The clonotype originates from a male patient younger than 18 who had a stem cell transplant for acute lymphoblastic leukemia, so the T cells may come from the graft donor. This chain connects TRBV12-3 or TRBV12-4 to TRBJ2-7; D possibly uses TRBD1 or TRBD2 (5 bases each). The CDR3 sequence: CASRADGGRTYEQYF. The CDR3 nucleotides are TGTGCCAGCAGAGCTGATGGGGGACGCACTTACGAGCAGTACTTC.